The text below deals with one TCR beta chain. Antigen unknown. Naive CD8 isolation took CD45RO-negative cells positively selected for CCR7 and excluded terminally differentiated effector memory CD45RA+ cells. The study enrolled healthy HIV-negative adults without recent acute infections or vaccinations as donors. Only in-frame clones appear in the TCRdb table, and some are missing; sequencing was by immunoSEQ multiplex PCR. The sample shows about 2.2 million clones, under 95% of them seen only once. The source of the sample is a study of shared clonotypes between healthy human individuals. Study as a whole: A couple of women and three men aged 18 to 49 served as donors. Study-level results: Inspection by rarefaction showed sorted-subset sequencing to be incomplete despite large depth.

Germline V gives CDR1 SGHDT, CDR2 YYEEEE. The CDR3 has 15 residues. The V end lost 4 bases, the J end lost 3 bases, and 17 bases lay between the germline ends. Sequencing was performed on naive CD8+ T cells from PBMCs. The sequence came from a man younger than 35 in good health. Some clones in this sample may be carry-over from other donors' samples. This rearrangement joins TRBV5-6 to TRBJ2-7; D possibly uses TRBD1 or TRBD2 (5 bases each). In DNA, the CDR3 is TGTGCCAGCAGCGGGGGAGTCGGAGGCGGCTACGAGCAGTACTTC. It is translated as CASSGGVGGGYEQYF.